Each of the 20 T cell receptor beta chains below was sequenced from the same sample in a study of immune evolution from preneoplasia to lung adenocarcinoma. Assay: immunoSEQ multiplex PCR; the TCRdb copy retains only in-frame clones and omits some. The sample consists of 3,500 to 5,500 clones, under 80% of them appearing once. Sequenced sample: FFPE lung adenocarcinoma in situ tissue. Receptors were obtained from a person aged 55-85 years with lung adenocarcinoma.

J is TRBJ2-2 and V is TRBV4-3, with 11 positions matching TRBD2. V lost 1 base to trimming and J lost 7 bases; unmatched junction nucleotides: 11. The germline V gene has CDR1 LGHNA and CDR2 YSLEER. CDR3 size: 18 residues. For the CDR3, the DNA is TGCGCCAGCAGCCAAGGCGCGATAGCGGGGGGGCGGGACGGGGAGCTGTTTTTT. Protein product: CASSQGAIAGGRDGELFF.

The rearrangement uses TRBV5-1 and TRBJ2-5; D ambiguous. The CDR3 is 16 amino acids. V was shortened by 9 bases and J by 3 bases, with 24 bases between the two germline ends. Germline V gives CDR1 SGHRS, CDR2 YFSETQ. As DNA, the CDR3 is TGCGCCAACAGTCGAACGCCCGGGTCGGGTGAAGAGACCCAGTACTTC. This encodes CANSRTPGSGEETQYF.

J is TRBJ2-7 and V is TRBV5-5; 7 bases fit TRBD1. CDR1 is SGHKS, CDR2 YYEKEE, per germline (reference sequence). This CDR3 comprises 14 residues. Unmatched junction bases numbered 1, after V lost 0 bases and J lost 1 base. The DNA of the CDR3 is TGTGCCAGCAGCTTGGAGGGGGCTTCCTACGAGCAGTACTTC. Its protein is CASSLEGASYEQYF.

V usage is TRBV30 and J usage is TRBJ1-3; D unresolved. Per germline, CDR1 GTSNPN and CDR2 SVGIG (reference sequence). CDR3 length: 14 residues. V was clipped by 3 bases and J by 1 base, with 10 bases between them. For the CDR3, the DNA is TGTGCCTGGAGGCTTGCGGGTTCTGGAAACACCATATATTTT. Amino acid sequence: CAWRLAGSGNTIYF. The whole variable domain, remainder taken from reference TRBV30 and TRBJ1-3, is SQTIHQWPATLVQPVGSPLSLECTVEGTSNPNLYWYRQAAGRGLQLLFYSVGIGQISSEVPQNLSASRPQDRQFILSSKKLLLSDSGFYLCAWRLAGSGNTIYFGEGSWLTVV.

The chain's CDR3 is CASSLGLYEQYF. CDR3 nucleotides: TGTGCCAGCAGCTTAGGGTTGTACGAGCAGTACTTC. This chain links TRBV11-3 with TRBJ2-7; D unclear. There are 12 residues in the CDR3. The germline V gene has CDR1 SGHNT and CDR2 YENEEA. V lost 1 base and J 4 bases, leaving 5 bases between the germline ends. Full variable domain (remainder filled in from reference TRBV11-3 and TRBJ2-7): EAGVVQSPRYKIIEKKQPVAFWCNPISGHNTLYWYLQNLGQGPELLIRYENEEAVDDSQLPKDRFSAERLKGVDSTLKIQPAELGDSAVYLCASSLGLYEQYFGPGTRLTVT.

The chain uses TRBV5-1 and TRBJ1-1, with D unresolved. V was trimmed by 2 bases and J by 5 bases, leaving 13 bases between them. CDR1 and CDR2 (germline): SGHRS, YFSETQ. The CDR3 loop spans 14 amino acids. The CDR3 spells CASSLDVAGTEAFF. CDR3 nucleotide sequence: TGCGCCAGCAGCTTAGATGTGGCTGGGACTGAAGCTTTCTTT.

V gene TRBV6-5 combines with J gene TRBJ2-1; 10 nucleotides agree with TRBD2. The CDR3 consists of 14 residues. The J segment lost 5 bases and the V segment lost 7 bases, leaving 5 bases of the junction unmatched. Germline lookup yields CDR1 MNHEY and CDR2 SVGAGI. The CDR3, as DNA: TGTGCCAGCACCAGAGCGGGGGGGGACAATGAGCAGTTCTTC. Its translation is CASTRAGGDNEQFF.

The chain carries TRBV4-1 and TRBJ2-3; D is unresolved. Trimming cost V 3 bases and J 1 base, with 5 bases left between them. This CDR3 is built from 13 residues. Germline CDR1 and CDR2: MGHRA and YSYEKL. The CDR3 region has the DNA TGCGCCAGCAGCCATCCGCGCACAGATACGCAGTATTTT. Its translation: CASSHPRTDTQYF.

This clone was seen only a few times. J is TRBJ1-1 and V is TRBV11-3; weak D call: TRBD1 (5 bases). The CDR3 is 16 amino acids. Germline assignment: CDR1 SGHNT and CDR2 YENEEA. V was shortened by 1 base and J by 7 bases, with 19 bases between the two germline ends. Here the CDR3 reads CASSLAFGQGIGEAFF. CDR3 bases: TGTGCCAGCAGCTTAGCCTTTGGGCAGGGTATAGGTGAAGCTTTCTTT. The complete variable domain, with remaining parts taken from reference TRBV11-3 and TRBJ1-1, reads EAGVVQSPRYKIIEKKQPVAFWCNPISGHNTLYWYLQNLGQGPELLIRYENEEAVDDSQLPKDRFSAERLKGVDSTLKIQPAELGDSAVYLCASSLAFGQGIGEAFFGQGTRLTVV.

This sequence joins TRBV18 and TRBJ2-1; no clear D. Germline CDR1 reads KGHSH; CDR2 reads LQKENI. The CDR3 consists of 15 residues. Trimming cost V 2 bases and J 6 bases, with 14 bases left between them. The CDR3 sequence is CASSPYQAGPNEQFF. For the CDR3, the DNA is TGTGCCAGCTCACCATATCAGGCAGGACCCAATGAGCAGTTCTTC. Combining the CDR3 with reference TRBV18 and TRBJ2-1 gives the whole variable domain NAGVMQNPRHLVRRRGQEARLRCSPMKGHSHVYWYRQLPEEGLKFMVYLQKENIIDESGMPKERFSAEFPKEGPSILRIQQVVRGDSAAYFCASSPYQAGPNEQFFGPGTRLTVL.

The chain is built from TRBV7-8 and TRBJ2-5; 9 bases are shared with TRBD2. This CDR3 has 15 residues. Germline lookup yields CDR1 SGHVS and CDR2 FQNEAQ. The trim removed 5 bases at V and 5 bases at J, leaving 9 bases unmatched. The CDR3 loop reads CASSLTGTSRETQYF. CDR3 DNA sequence: TGTGCCAGCAGCCTTACCGGGACTAGCCGCGAGACCCAGTACTTC.

The genes are TRBV23-1 and TRBJ1-1; 7 positions agree with TRBD1. TRBV23-1 is annotated as an ORF whose role is uncertain. The length of the CDR3 is 13 residues. The junction had 5 bases not matched to a gene; V was cut back by 8 bases and J by 2 bases. The chain's CDR3 is CASARQGNTEAFF. DNA for the CDR3: TGCGCCAGCGCCAGACAGGGAAACACTGAAGCTTTCTTT.

J is TRBJ2-2 and V is TRBV7-8; D might be TRBD1 or TRBD2, each matching 5 bases. V lost 5 bases to trimming and J lost 1 base, with 20 bases between them. Germline V gene sequence: CDR1 SGHVS, CDR2 FQNEAQ. The CDR3 contains 18 residues. DNA for the CDR3: TGTGCCAGCAGCAAAGCCGACAGACGAGGGCTGAACACCGGGGAGCTGTTTTTT. Its protein is CASSKADRRGLNTGELFF.

The chain uses TRBV4-3 and TRBJ2-2; 9 positions match TRBD1. Germline V gene lookup returns CDR1 LGHNA and CDR2 YSLEER. The CDR3 sequence is 15 residues long. V was clipped by 5 bases and J by 3 bases; unmatched bases: 4. The CDR3 DNA sequence: TGCGCCAGCAGCAGGGGACAGGGTGACACCGGGGAGCTGTTTTTT. Protein: CASSRGQGDTGELFF.

This chain joins TRBV5-6 and TRBJ2-1; 11 positions agree with TRBD2. V was pared by 0 bases and J by 7 bases, with 3 bases of the junction left unmatched. The CDR3 runs to 15 residues. Per germline, CDR1 SGHDT and CDR2 YYEEEE. The CDR3 DNA reads as TGTGCCAGCAGCTTGGTTAGCGGGGGGGGAAATGAGCAGTTCTTC. The encoded protein is CASSLVSGGGNEQFF.

In this sample, this clone turned up a few times. The V call is TRBV7-9, the J call TRBJ2-7, with D possibly matching TRBD1 (8 bases). V lost 5 bases, J lost 6 bases, and 20 bases lay in between. The CDR3 consists of 15 residues. Germline values: CDR1 SEHNR, CDR2 FQNEAQ (reference sequence). The CDR3 DNA is TGTGCCAGCAGCGTACAGGGGGGGACGTCCACCGAGCAGTACTTC. The encoded protein is CASSVQGGTSTEQYF.

The chain is built from TRBV7-9 and TRBJ1-2; 8 nucleotides align to TRBD1. With V trimmed by 6 bases and J by 4 bases, 7 bases remained unmatched. Per the germline V gene, CDR1 is SEHNR and CDR2 is FQNEAQ (reference sequence). The CDR3 extends over 14 amino acids. CDR3 amino acids: CASRQPGQAYGYTF. The CDR3 coding sequence is TGTGCCAGCAGGCAACCGGGACAGGCCTATGGCTACACCTTC.

This clone was detected only a few times. V usage is TRBV6-6 and J usage is TRBJ2-1; 12 nucleotides line up with TRBD2. CDR1 is MNHNY and CDR2 is SVGAGI in the germline V gene (reference sequence). V trimming: 2 bases; J trimming: 4 bases; junction bases outside the gene matches: 0. CDR3 length: 15 amino acids. CDR3 in amino acids: CASSYTSGGYNEQFF. CDR3 nucleotide sequence: TGTGCCAGCAGTTACACTAGCGGGGGGTACAATGAGCAGTTCTTC.

This clone is large in the sample. J is TRBJ1-1 and V is TRBV6-1, with D tentatively TRBD1 (5 bases). The V gene lost 2 bases and the J gene lost 3 bases, with 13 bases spanning the gap. CDR1 and CDR2 (germline): MNHNS, SASEGT. This CDR3 region has 15 residues. CDR3 nucleotide sequence: TGTGCCAGCAGTGAAAGGGGCGGGGGGGACACTGAAGCTTTCTTT. It codes for CASSERGGGDTEAFF.

The chain recombines TRBV4-1 with TRBJ1-1; D is unresolved. This CDR3 contains 16 residues. Germline assignment: CDR1 MGHRA and CDR2 YSYEKL. The V gene lost 5 bases and the J gene lost 0 bases, with 16 bases spanning the gap. Here the CDR3 reads CASSTNNPGMNTEAFF. CDR3 DNA sequence: TGCGCCAGCAGCACAAATAATCCGGGGATGAACACTGAAGCTTTCTTT.